This T cell receptor (beta chain) was documented in a study of beta chain features in type 1 diabetes. This clone was observed a handful of times. Sorted CD4+ subsets: naive, central memory, regulatory, stem cell-like memory (CD45RO/CCR7/CD25/CD127/CD95/CD27 panel). V dropped 9 bases and J dropped 9; count of bases not matched to a gene: 6. Germline V CDR1 and CDR2: ENHRY, SYGVKD. The CDR3 length is 11 residues. Sequenced material consisted of expressed TCRB transcripts (all of the isolated RNA was reverse transcribed). The repertoire was sequenced with immunoSEQ multiplex PCR; TCRdb's copy has only in-frame clones and lacks some. This sample yields under 950,000 clones, of which under 20% are seen a single time; roughly 0.025% belongs to the top ten.

Sequencing input: naive CD4+ T cells from blood. This rearrangement joins TRBV10-3 to TRBJ2-3; 7 positions agree with TRBD1. The sequence came from a woman under 30 in good health. The CDR3 DNA sequence: TGTGCCATATCAGGGGGTGAAACGCAGTATTTT. Its translation: CAISGGETQYF.